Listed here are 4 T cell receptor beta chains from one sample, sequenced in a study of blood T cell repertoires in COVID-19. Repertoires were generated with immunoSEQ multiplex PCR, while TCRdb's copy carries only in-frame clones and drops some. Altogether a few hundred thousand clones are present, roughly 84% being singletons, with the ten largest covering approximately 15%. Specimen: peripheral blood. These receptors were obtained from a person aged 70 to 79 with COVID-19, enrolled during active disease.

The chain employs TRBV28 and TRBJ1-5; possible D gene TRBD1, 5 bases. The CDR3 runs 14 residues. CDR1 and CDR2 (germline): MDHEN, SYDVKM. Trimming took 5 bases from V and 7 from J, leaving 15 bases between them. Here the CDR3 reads CASSLISGIQPQHF. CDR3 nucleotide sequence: TGTGCCAGCAGTCTGATCTCAGGGATCCAGCCCCAGCATTTT.

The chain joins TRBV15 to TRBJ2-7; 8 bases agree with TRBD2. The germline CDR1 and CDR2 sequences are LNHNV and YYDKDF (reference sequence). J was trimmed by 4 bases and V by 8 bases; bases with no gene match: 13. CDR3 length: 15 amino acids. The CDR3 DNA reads TGTGCCACCGGATCTCGAATAGCGGGAAATTACGAGCAGTACTTC. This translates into CATGSRIAGNYEQYF.

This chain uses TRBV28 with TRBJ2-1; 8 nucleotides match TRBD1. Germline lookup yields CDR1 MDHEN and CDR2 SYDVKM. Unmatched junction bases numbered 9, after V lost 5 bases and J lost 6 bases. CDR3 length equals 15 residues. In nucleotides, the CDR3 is TGTGCCAGCAGTCCCGGACAGGGTGAAGTCAATGAGCAGTTCTTC. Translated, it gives CASSPGQGEVNEQFF.

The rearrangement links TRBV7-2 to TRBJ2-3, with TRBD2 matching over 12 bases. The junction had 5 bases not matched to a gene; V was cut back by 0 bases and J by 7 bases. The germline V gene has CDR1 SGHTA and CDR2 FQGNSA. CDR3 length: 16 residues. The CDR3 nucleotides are TGTGCCAGCAGCTTAGCGGCTAGCGGGGGGGCAAATACGCAGTATTTT. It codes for CASSLAASGGANTQYF.